This TCR beta chain came from a study of CD8+ T cells in alopecia areata. CDR1 SGHDT and CDR2 YYEEEE come from the germline V gene. The ends were cut back, 0 bases at V and 8 bases at J, with 11 bases in the middle. The CDR3 spans 14 residues. It was cDNA, reverse transcribed from extracted RNA, that served as the sequencing template. Sequenced by immunoSEQ multiplex PCR; TCRdb stores in-frame clones only, minus some. The table records about 180,000 clones, about 53% of them present only once. This sample's treatment: oral pan-JAK inhibitor, 5-10 mg twice daily. The receptor was isolated from a human donor with alopecia areata. The specimen comprised CD8+ T cells sorted from blood, sampled at week 24, from a patient treated with tofacitinib. The chain links TRBV5-6 to TRBJ1-4, with D tentatively TRBD1 (5 bases). The CDR3 protein is CASSLGQLEEKLFF. The CDR3 coding sequence is TGTGCCAGCAGCTTGGGACAGCTTGAGGAAAAACTGTTTTTT.